A selection of T cell receptor beta chains follows, all from one sample in a study of T cell repertoires in cytomegalovirus infection. MiXCR was run by TCRdb on the reads, yielding one entry per CDR3 protein. The data contain hundreds of thousands of distinct CDR3 sequences, around a third of them singletons. These receptors have no identified antigens. This material consisted of cultured PBMCs, taken from culture after CMV antigen stimulation. All receptors come from a human donor in good health (CMV status not recorded). Some clones in this sample may be carry-over from other donors' samples. Both conserved end residues are part of each CDR3. The D gene is left open where the match is weak. Clone size is not always given. Where it is, it says once, few, many or a class for expanded clones.

TRBV28	TRBJ2-1	few	NA	CASSTLQSLSYNEQFF	TGTGCCAGCAGTACCTTACAGAGCCTCTCCTACAATGAGCAGTTCTTC
TRBV11-3	TRBJ1-2	NA	TRBD1	CASSLDPTGPYGYTF	TGTGCCAGCAGCTTAGACCCGACAGGGCCCTATGGCTACACCTTC
TRBV18	TRBJ2-3	NA	TRBD1	CASSPLSGTERSYTQYF	TGTGCCAGCTCACCACTCTCCGGGACAGAACGTTCGTATACGCAGTATTTT
TRBV12-3/TRBV12-4	TRBJ2-1	NA	TRBD2	CASRFGTSGRGSYNEQFF	TGTGCCAGCCGGTTCGGGACTAGCGGGAGAGGGTCCTACAATGAGCAGTTCTTC
TRBV2	TRBJ2-7	few	NA	CASSSYGQAGEQYF	TGTGCCAGCAGTTCCTATGGTCAGGCGGGCGAGCAGTACTTC
TRBV19	TRBJ1-2	NA	NA	CASRQGRAHGYTF	TGTGCCAGTAGGCAGGGACGGGCGCATGGCTACACCTTC
TRBV7-9	TRBJ2-3	NA	TRBD2	CASSSGLVSPWVVTDTQYF	TGTGCCAGCAGCTCCGGACTAGTAAGCCCTTGGGTTGTGACAGATACGCAGTATTTT
TRBV7-8	TRBJ2-6	NA	NA	CASSLTSSSGANVLTF	TGTGCCAGCAGCCTAACTAGTTCCTCTGGGGCCAACGTCCTGACTTTC
TRBV6-5	TRBJ2-3	few	NA	CASRDGATRTDTQYF	TGTGCCAGCAGGGATGGGGCCACTCGCACAGATACGCAGTATTTT
TRBV20-1	TRBJ1-6	NA	NA	CSARARESYNSPLHF	TGCAGTGCTAGAGCTCGGGAATCCTATAATTCACCCCTCCACTTT
TRBV6-5	TRBJ1-2	few	NA	CASWTDNLLGDYGYTF	TGTGCCAGCTGGACAGACAACTTGCTTGGAGACTATGGCTACACCTTC
TRBV12-3/TRBV12-4	TRBJ1-1	NA	NA	CASSPEKGGEGDTEAFF	TGTGCCAGCAGTCCCGAGAAGGGAGGGGAGGGGGACACTGAAGCTTTCTTT
TRBV28	TRBJ1-5	NA	TRBD1	CATREGAISNQPQHF	TGTGCCACCAGGGAGGGGGCAATTAGCAATCAGCCCCAGCATTTT